This TCR beta chain was profiled in a study of PD-1 blockade in mismatch repair-deficient tumors. Every patient had mismatch repair deficiency by PCR or immunohistochemistry. The table came from immunoSEQ multiplex PCR; TCRdb's copy has only in-frame clones and leaves some out. Of about 49,000 clones listed, 77% were seen once; the top ten hold around 3.3%. The germline CDR1 and CDR2 sequences are SNHLY and FYNNEI. CDR3 size: 15 residues. V lost 4 bases, J lost 5 bases, and 10 bases stayed unmatched. This chain joins TRBV2 and TRBJ1-1; the match to TRBD1 covers 7 bases. The sequence was collected from an adult with mismatch repair-deficient cancer. Sequencing used PBMCs, obtained before pembrolizumab treatment. CDR3 amino acids: CASSGGLGRGTEAFF. The CDR3 nucleotides are TGTGCCAGCAGTGGCGGGCTTGGCAGGGGGACTGAAGCTTTCTTT.